The clone carrying this TCR beta chain turned up a few times. This sample stems from a study of blood T cell repertoires in COVID-19. Study in general: Collection of acute and convalescent COVID-19 samples took place in the United States, Italy and Spain. PBMCs, B-cell-depleted T cells, or T cells were the source of the cDNA or gDNA that made up the material.

Original data processing: Estimation of nucleated cell counts was performed using reference gene primer amplification. Method: immunoSEQ multiplex PCR; TCRdb's copy keeps in-frame clones and lacks some. V and J calls and clone size are as listed in that table; D and trimming were resolved from the DNA. The repertoire holds under 200,000 clones, with less than 90% as singletons. V gave up 4 bases and J gave up 7 bases, with 10 bases separating them. Germline V gene sequence: CDR1 SEHNR, CDR2 FQNEAQ (reference sequence). The CDR3 is 12 amino acids. Sequencing input: peripheral blood. The sequence was collected from a woman between 70 and 85 years old with acute or convalescent COVID-19. This rearrangement joins TRBV7-9 to TRBJ1-1; D perhaps matches TRBD1 (5 bases). This CDR3 is CASSWGDYEAFF. CDR3 in DNA: TGTGCCAGCAGCTGGGGGGACTATGAAGCTTTCTTT.